This section outlines one T cell receptor beta chain sequence together with its context. This clonotype was seen ten or more times. Its antigen specificity is not known. No much larger clone exists at a distance of one base, and base qualities are not known. Data came from an Illumina NovaSeq 6000. Using 5'RACE with constant-segment primers, TCRalpha and TCRbeta cDNA libraries were constructed, with sample barcodes and unique molecular identifiers added in the process. Trizol reagent was used to extract RNA from every sample. The libraries were amplified in two PCR steps, and the second step added a second sample barcode and Illumina TruSeq adapters. Sequencing of libraries was performed on an Illumina NovaSeq with 2 x 150 bp paired-end reads. In the authors' own workflow: Reads were demultiplexed and collapsed into UMI-guided consensus sequences with migec v1.2.7. Using mixcr v2.1.11, UMI consensuses were aligned to TRA and TRB V and J templates and then assembled into clonotypes. Expanded or contracted clonotypes were those called significant by both edgeR and NoisET, with noise models trained on biological replicates. For edgeR calls, the thresholds were a false discovery rate-adjusted p below 0.01 and a log2 fold-change of 1. PCA with hierarchical clustering of max-normalized trajectories of the 1000 most abundant clonotypes was used as exploratory dynamics analysis. Separately sequenced CD4+ and CD8+ repertoires were used to assign a CD4 or CD8 phenotype to each responding clone. TCRdb reanalyzed the raw reads on its own, using fastp at Q25 for trimming and MiXCR for clone calling, and kept in-frame beta chains. Rows matching on CDR3 protein sequence are summarized as one entry with the most common DNA and genes. For this entry, the V and J calls and clone size follow TCRdb and not the study's own pipeline. The sample table contains approximately 150,000 distinct CDR3 sequences; only one count was recorded for 6% to 7% of them. The ten largest clones take up about 2.1% of the sample.

Measured from the cysteine to the phenylalanine, the CDR3 is 11 residues long. The kept DNA is CDR3 alone, 33 bases in frame from the first base. The germline V gene yields SQVTM for CDR1 and ANQGSEA for CDR2. Between the V and J ends, shortened by 2 bases and 6 bases respectively, the junction contains 7 bases. Ficoll-Paque density gradient centrifugation was the method used to isolate PBMCs. The data were taken from a study of T-cell memory formation after mild COVID-19 (dated by TCRdb to the early 2020s). Regarding the complete study: Most TCR sequence clusters were specific to one of the two donors. Longitudinal TCRalpha and TCRbeta repertoire sequencing tracked T-cell clones expanding and contracting after mild COVID-19 in two donors. Two young, previously healthy adult volunteers, one female and one male, were included in the cohort.

Study-wide findings and limitations: The study covered only two mild cases, and larger cohorts including severe cases with pre-infection samples were considered necessary. SARS-CoV-2 specificity of the second-wave clones peaking on day 37 was not confirmed. Balanced CD4/CD8 phenotypes were observed for clones contracting from day 15 to 85, whereas a bias towards CD4+ was observed for a second wave of clones expanding from day 15 to 37. Contracting CD4+ clones appeared mostly in the CM and EM memory subsets, whereas CD8+ clones were enriched in EMRA. Some responding clones were detected in pre-infection memory, suggesting pre-existing cross-reactive memory T cells joined the SARS-CoV-2 response.

Material for sequencing was PBMCs or a T cell subset sorted from them (not recorded which). The clonotype was recovered from an adult woman who had mild COVID-19 (a few samples of this study predate the infection). The sample titles of this study are shuffled in the database, so cell type and time point are left out; the donor was told from shared clones. The rearranged chain carries TRBV29-1 and TRBJ1-2; the D gene is perhaps TRBD1, on 5 matching bases. The CDR3 region: CSVERGDGYTF. The nucleotide sequence reads as follows: TGCAGCGTTGAACGGGGGGATGGCTACACCTTC.